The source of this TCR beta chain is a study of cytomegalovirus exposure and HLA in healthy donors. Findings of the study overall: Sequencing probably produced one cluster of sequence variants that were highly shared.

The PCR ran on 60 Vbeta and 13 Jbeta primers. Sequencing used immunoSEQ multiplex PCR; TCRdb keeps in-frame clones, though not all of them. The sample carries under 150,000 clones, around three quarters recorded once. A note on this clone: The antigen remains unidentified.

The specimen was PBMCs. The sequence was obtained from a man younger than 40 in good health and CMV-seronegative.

The CDR3 loop is CASSLAASGTYNEQFF. CDR3 DNA sequence: TGCGCCAGCAGCTTGGCTGCTAGCGGGACTTACAATGAGCAGTTCTTC. J is TRBJ2-1 and V is TRBV5-1; 9 nucleotides match TRBD2. Trimming took 0 bases from V and 4 from J; bases not matched to a gene: 5. The CDR3 consists of 16 residues. Germline V gene data show CDR1 as SGHRS and CDR2 as YFSETQ.